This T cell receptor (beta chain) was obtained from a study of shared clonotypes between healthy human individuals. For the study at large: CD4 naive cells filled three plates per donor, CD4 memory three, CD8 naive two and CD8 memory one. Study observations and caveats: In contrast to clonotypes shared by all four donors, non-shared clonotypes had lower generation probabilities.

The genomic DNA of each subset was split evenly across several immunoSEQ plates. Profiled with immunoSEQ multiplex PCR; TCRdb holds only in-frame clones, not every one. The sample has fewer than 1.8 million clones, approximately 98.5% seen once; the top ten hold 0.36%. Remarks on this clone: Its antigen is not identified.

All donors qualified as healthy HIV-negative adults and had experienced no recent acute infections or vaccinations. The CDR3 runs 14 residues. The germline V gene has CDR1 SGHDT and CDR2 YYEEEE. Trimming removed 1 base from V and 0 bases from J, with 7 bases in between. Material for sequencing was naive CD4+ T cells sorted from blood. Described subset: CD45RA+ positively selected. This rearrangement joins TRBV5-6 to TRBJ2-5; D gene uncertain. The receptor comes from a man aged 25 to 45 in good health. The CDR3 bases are TGTGCCAGCAGCTTGTATGGTAACCAAGAGACCCAGTACTTC. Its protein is CASSLYGNQETQYF.